This TCR beta chain emerged from a study of graft-versus-host responses after intestinal transplantation. Study in general: Recipients obtained multivisceral, liver-intestinal, or isolated intestinal transplants. Findings and limits, study-wide: Those patients showing graft-donor T cell macrochimerism displayed high graft-versus-host to host-versus-graft clonal ratios in allografts. Recipient-marrow GvH clones were detected, some having first appeared in ileum or blood.

About this clone: Its antigen is not known.

Clones were sequenced by immunoSEQ multiplex PCR, and TCRdb holds only the in-frame ones, with some missing. The sample shows tens of thousands of clones, 91% of them seen only once. CDR3 length equals 15 residues. Germline CDR1 is SGHDN and CDR2 is FVKESK. J is TRBJ2-5 and V is TRBV14; the match to TRBD2 covers 8 bases. The J call may not be correct, given that the DNA end is closer to TRBJ2-7. The specimen comprised unstimulated CD8+ T cells sorted from spleen or lymph node cells, sampled before transplant. The clonotype comes from a human donor who was the organ donor for an intestinal transplant. The CDR3 loop is CASSPGGGFAHEQYF. In nucleotides, the CDR3 is TGTGCCAGCAGCCCCGGGGGGGGCTTTGCCCACGAGCAGTACTTC.